Following are 21 T cell receptor beta chains from one sample sequenced in a study of T cells in Graves' hyperthyroidism and ophthalmopathy. From RNA transcripts, TCR beta CDR3 regions were amplified. In the first-round RT-PCR of the TCR CDR3, the HTBI primer set was used. Using its own MiXCR run on the multiplex PCR reads, TCRdb lists one record per CDR3 protein. The table records 350,000 to 450,000 distinct CDR3 sequences, over 11% of them present only once. Sequenced sample: blood. These receptors originate from a woman in her sixties with Graves' hyperthyroidism.

There are a few counts of this clonotype. The chain recombines TRBV20-1 with TRBJ2-3; D uncertain. The CDR3 runs 10 residues. V gave up 0 bases and J gave up 8 bases, with 3 bases separating them. Germline V CDR1 and CDR2: DFQATT, SNEGSKA (reference sequence). The chain's CDR3 is CSARESTQYF. Written as DNA, the CDR3 is TGCAGTGCTAGAGAATCTACGCAGTATTTT.

The table lists this clonotype with a few counts. The chain joins TRBV6-1 to TRBJ1-6; no reliable D call. V was clipped by 5 bases and J by 9 bases, with 14 bases between them. The CDR3 spans 14 residues. From germline, CDR1 is MNHNS and CDR2 SASEGT. CDR3 nucleotides: TGTGCCAGCAGTCCCCCATCCATTGGTTCACCCCTCCACTTT. Translating it yields CASSPPSIGSPLHF.

As regards this clonotype: Since a much larger clone is just one base distant, this may be a read error. The DNA of the CDR3 is TGTGCCAGCAGCCGCCAGAGCTACGAGCAGCACTTC. Residues: CASSRQSYEQHF. The chain joins TRBV3-1 to TRBJ2-7; no reliable D call. This CDR3 is built from 12 residues. CDR1 is LGHDT, CDR2 YNNKEL, per germline (reference sequence).

This sequence joins TRBV7-2 and TRBJ2-7; TRBD2 matches at 7 bases. The CDR3 totals 12 residues. Germline CDR1 and CDR2: SGHTA and FQGNSA. Germline trimming cut 4 bases from V and 7 bases from J; bases unmatched to any gene: 4. The CDR3 reads CASSYELAEQYF. CDR3 nucleotide sequence: TGTGCCAGCAGCTACGAACTAGCGGAGCAGTACTTC.

This clonotype has a count of ten or more. J is TRBJ1-5 and V is TRBV7-2, with TRBD1 matching over 7 bases. V trimming: 5 bases; J trimming: 0 bases; junction bases outside the gene matches: 13. Germline V gene sequence: CDR1 SGHTA, CDR2 FQGNSA. The CDR3 runs to 18 residues. The CDR3 region is CASSPRDRVHYSNQPQHF. In DNA, the CDR3 is TGTGCCAGCAGCCCCCGAGACAGGGTACATTATAGCAATCAGCCCCAGCATTTT.

Only a few counts were recorded for this clonotype. The V and J genes are TRBV29-1 and TRBJ2-1, with D possibly being TRBD2 (6 bases). This CDR3 spans 12 amino acids. Germline CDR1 is SQVTM and CDR2 is ANQGSEA. Trimming pared 4 bases from V and 7 bases from J, leaving 11 bases between. CDR3 sequence reads: CSVARDWNEQFF. The DNA for the CDR3 is TGCAGCGTTGCGCGGGACTGGAATGAGCAGTTCTTC.

The table lists this clonotype with many counts. The chain is built from TRBV7-9 and TRBJ2-7; D not certain. There are 14 residues in the CDR3. The germline gives CDR1 SEHNR, CDR2 FQNEAQ (reference sequence). V was pared by 1 base and J by 0 bases, with 7 bases between. The CDR3 loop is CASSLDQASYEQYF. CDR3 coding DNA: TGTGCCAGCAGCTTAGATCAGGCCTCCTACGAGCAGTACTTC. Filled out from reference TRBV7-9 and TRBJ2-7, the complete variable domain reads DTGVSQNPRHKITKRGQNVTFRCDPISEHNRLYWYRQTLGQGPEFLTYFQNEAQLEKSRLLSDRFSAERPKGSFSTLEIQRTEQGDSAMYLCASSLDQASYEQYFGPGTRLTVT.

This clonotype showed up many times. The chain joins TRBV3-1 to TRBJ2-7; D uncertain. This CDR3 has 12 amino acids. Germline CDR1 LGHDT, CDR2 YNNKEL (reference sequence). V was trimmed by 1 base and J by 5 bases, leaving 6 bases between them. CDR3 coding DNA: TGTGCCAGCAGCCAAGGTACCAACGAGCAGTACTTC. Protein sequence: CASSQGTNEQYF.

This chain uses TRBV5-4 with TRBJ1-2; D perhaps matches TRBD1 (5 bases). The CDR3 loop spans 13 amino acids. Deletions cut 4 bases from V and 8 bases from J, with 15 bases between. Looked up from germline, CDR1 is SGHNT and CDR2 is YYREEE (reference sequence). Written as DNA, the CDR3 is TGTGCCAGCAGCCCGGACATAGTTCGAGGCTACACCTTC. This gives the protein CASSPDIVRGYTF.

This clonotype was picked up many times. V gene TRBV7-9 combines with J gene TRBJ1-2, with a weak D call TRBD1 (5 bases). Germline CDR1 SEHNR, CDR2 FQNEAQ (reference sequence). The V and J ends lost 6 bases and 4 bases respectively, with 15 bases between them. The CDR3 length is 14 residues. The CDR3, as DNA: TGTGCCAGCAGAGCGGAAGGGGCCCTCTATGGCTACACCTTC. Translation gives CASRAEGALYGYTF.

To note about this clonotype: This may arise from a read error, as a much more abundant clone is one base away. The chain joins TRBV6-1 to TRBJ2-7, with D maybe TRBD2 (6 bases). The CDR3 is 18 residues long. From germline, CDR1 is MNHNS and CDR2 SASEGT. The V end lost 4 bases, the J end lost 3 bases, and 25 bases lay between the germline ends. CDR3 DNA sequence: TGTGCCAGCAGTGGAGCCGGGAAGTTTATCCGGCGGGGCTACGAGCAGTACTTC. It yields the protein CASSGAGKFIRRGYEQYF.

On this clonotype: One end of the junction is discordant with germline, which a read error may explain. The gene calls are TRBV7-9 and TRBJ2-2; D call uncertain. The CDR3 is made up of 13 amino acids. Looked up from germline, CDR1 is SEHNR and CDR2 is FQNEAQ (reference sequence). CDR3 nucleotide sequence: TGCGCCAGCAGCCTGTCAGTTTCCGGGGAGCTGTTTTTT. This gives the protein CASSLSVSGELFF.

In its sample, this clonotype was seen many times. The genes are TRBV7-9 and TRBJ1-4; 7 bases map to TRBD1. Germline trimming cut 6 bases from V and 4 bases from J; bases unmatched to any gene: 5. The V gene's germline CDR1 is SEHNR and CDR2 FQNEAQ (reference sequence). The CDR3 is 14 residues long. CDR3 in DNA: TGTGCCAGCAGGCGTACAGGGGTTAATGAAAAACTGTTTTTT. Its protein is CASRRTGVNEKLFF.

This clonotype was recorded at least ten times. This sequence joins TRBV7-3 and TRBJ2-1; tentative D call: TRBD1 (5 bases). This CDR3 is built from 15 residues. Trimming pared 2 bases from V and 0 bases from J, leaving 8 bases between. CDR1 SGHTA and CDR2 FQGTGA come from the germline V gene. CDR3 sequence (DNA): TGTGCCAGCAGCTTACTAGGGGCCTCCTACAATGAGCAGTTCTTC. It yields the protein CASSLLGASYNEQFF. The full variable domain, in which reference TRBV7-3 and TRBJ2-1 provide the parts outside the CDR3, is GAGVSQTPSNKVTEKGKYVELRCDPISGHTALYWYRQSLGQGPEFLIYFQGTGAADDSGLPNDRFFAVRPEGSVSTLKIQRTERGDSAVYLCASSLLGASYNEQFFGPGTRLTVL.

This clonotype was counted only a few times. The rearrangement links TRBV6-1 to TRBJ1-4, with a tentative D call TRBD1 (6 bases). V was trimmed by 6 bases and J by 8 bases, leaving 19 bases between them. Looked up from germline, CDR1 is MNHNS and CDR2 is SASEGT. The CDR3 loop spans 15 amino acids. This CDR3 is CASSFRRGVEEKLFF. In nucleotides, the CDR3 is TGTGCCAGCAGCTTTAGGAGGGGGGTCGAAGAAAAACTGTTTTTT.

The table lists this clonotype with many counts. V and J are TRBV11-3 and TRBJ2-5; D ambiguous. Germline CDR1 reads SGHNT; CDR2 reads YENEEA. The CDR3 is 15 residues long. Trimming took off 1 base at V and 1 base at J, with 10 bases between the two ends. The chain's CDR3 is CASSLGASLQETQYF. CDR3 bases: TGTGCCAGCAGCTTAGGGGCGTCACTCCAAGAGACCCAGTACTTC.

This clonotype was detected a few times. The chain links TRBV7-9 to TRBJ1-2; D ambiguous. Trimming took off 5 bases at V and 4 bases at J, with 11 bases between the two ends. Germline CDR1 and CDR2: SEHNR and FQNEAQ (reference sequence). The CDR3 contains 13 residues. This CDR3 is CASSSAPPYGYTF. The CDR3 nucleotides are TGTGCCAGCAGCAGCGCGCCCCCCTATGGCTACACCTTC.

Ten or more counts support this clonotype. The chain carries TRBV6-1 and TRBJ2-7; 9 positions match TRBD2. CDR3 length: 16 amino acids. V trimming: 7 bases; J trimming: 0 bases; junction bases outside the gene matches: 10. CDR1 is MNHNS, CDR2 SASEGT, per germline. The CDR3 DNA follows: TGTGCCAGCACCTATCGGACTAGCGCTAGCTCCTACGAGCAGTACTTC. It codes for CASTYRTSASSYEQYF.

This clonotype was seen a handful of times. The chain uses TRBV5-1 and TRBJ2-7; 14 positions match TRBD2. Germline trimming cut 0 bases from V and 7 bases from J; bases unmatched to any gene: 6. The CDR3 totals 16 residues. Germline CDR1 SGHRS, CDR2 YFSETQ. In DNA, the CDR3 is TGCGCCAGCAGCTTGGGACTAGCGGGAGGGTCAAGGGAGCAGTACTTC. Protein: CASSLGLAGGSREQYF. The whole variable domain, remainder taken from reference TRBV5-1 and TRBJ2-7, is KAGVTQTPRYLIKTRGQQVTLSCSPISGHRSVSWYQQTPGQGLQFLFEYFSETQRNKGNFPGRFSGRQFSNSRSEMNVSTLELGDSALYLCASSLGLAGGSREQYFGPGTRLTVT.

This clonotype was seen only a few times. Its ends do not fully match the called genes, so a read error is possible. The CDR3 DNA reads as TGTGCCAGCAGCTACCAAGGTGGGCAAGAGACCCAGCACTTC. This sequence encodes CASSYQGGQETQHF. This rearrangement joins TRBV11-2 to TRBJ2-5, with unresolved D. Germline V gene lookup returns CDR1 SGHAT and CDR2 FQNNGV. The CDR3 length is 14 residues.

J is TRBJ2-7 and V is TRBV18, with no clear D. The V gene's germline CDR1 is KGHSH and CDR2 LQKENI. V lost 0 bases and J lost 3, with 15 bases in between. CDR3 length equals 16 residues. The CDR3 is CASSPPVSLPIYEQYF. The CDR3 DNA is TGTGCCAGCTCACCACCGGTGTCCCTGCCCATCTACGAGCAGTACTTC.